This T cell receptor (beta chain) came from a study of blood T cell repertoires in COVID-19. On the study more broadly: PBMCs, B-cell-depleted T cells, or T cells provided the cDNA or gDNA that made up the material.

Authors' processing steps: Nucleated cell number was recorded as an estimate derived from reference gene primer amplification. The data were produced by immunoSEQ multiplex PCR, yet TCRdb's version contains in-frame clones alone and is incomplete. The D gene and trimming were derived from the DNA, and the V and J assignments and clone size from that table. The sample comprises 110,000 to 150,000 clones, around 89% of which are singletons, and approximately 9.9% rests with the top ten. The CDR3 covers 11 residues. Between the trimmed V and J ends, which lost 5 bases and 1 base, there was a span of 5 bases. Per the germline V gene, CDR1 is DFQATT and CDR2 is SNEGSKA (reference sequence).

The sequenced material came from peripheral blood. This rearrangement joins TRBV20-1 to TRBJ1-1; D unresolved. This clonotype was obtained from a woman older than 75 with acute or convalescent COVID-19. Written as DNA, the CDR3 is TGCAGTGCTTCCTCGAACACTGAAGCTTTCTTT. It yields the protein CSASSNTEAFF.